This TCR beta chain stems from a study of PD-1 blockade in classical Hodgkin lymphoma. TCRdb keeps only in-frame clones here, not all; method: immunoSEQ multiplex PCR. The sample yields tens of thousands of clones, about 88% seen once. Every patient relapsed after autologous stem cell transplantation, and brentuximab vedotin exposure varied. As to this clone: What it binds is unknown.

Whole-study results and caveats: Reports described newly diagnosed patients as having lower baseline TCR diversity than healthy donors. Lower baseline TCR diversity marked trial partial responders and progressors. TCR diversity rose significantly by C4D1 in CD4+ but not CD8+ cells. Nivolumab starters within 1 year of ASCT were excluded.

The material sequenced was peripheral blood mononuclear cells (PBMCs), taken before the second cycle of nivolumab. The clonotype comes from a human donor with classical Hodgkin lymphoma.

The chain's CDR3 is CASGTGAGETQYF. CDR3 in DNA: TGTGCCAGCGGAACAGGGGCCGGGGAGACCCAGTACTTC. The chain has TRBV2 and TRBJ2-5; 7 nucleotides line up with TRBD1. The CDR3 has 13 residues. Germline CDR1 is SNHLY and CDR2 is FYNNEI. V trimming: 8 bases; J trimming: 5 bases; junction bases outside the gene matches: 8.